Below, 8 T cell receptor beta chains from the same sample are listed, as sequenced in a study of PD-1 blockade in classical Hodgkin lymphoma. Assay used: immunoSEQ multiplex PCR; TCRdb lists only in-frame clones, some missing. The table has more than 90,000 clones, 81% seen once; the top ten hold around 15%. All trial patients relapsed after autologous stem cell transplantation. Sequenced here: peripheral blood mononuclear cells (PBMCs), sampled before the second cycle of nivolumab. The receptors originated from a human donor with classical Hodgkin lymphoma.

This rearrangement joins TRBV5-1 to TRBJ2-6; TRBD1 agrees at 8 bases. This CDR3 is built from 16 residues. The V gene end was trimmed by 0 bases and the J gene end by 2 bases; junction bases not matched to a gene: 1. Germline V gene data show CDR1 as SGHRS and CDR2 as YFSETQ. The CDR3 loop is CASSLGTGTGANVLTF. For the CDR3, the DNA is TGCGCCAGCAGCTTGGGGACAGGGACTGGGGCCAACGTCCTGACTTTC.

This clone has more than one count but fewer than ten. The chain is built from TRBV19 and TRBJ1-1, with a possible D match to TRBD1 (6 bases). V was trimmed by 6 bases and J by 6 bases, leaving 23 bases between them. CDR3 length: 16 residues. Germline CDR1 LNHDA, CDR2 SQIVND (reference sequence). The CDR3 DNA reads as TGTGCCAGTAGCCCAGCCGGGGGGCGAATAGGTGCTGAAGCTTTCTTT. Its protein product is CASSPAGGRIGAEAFF.

This clone was seen a few times. This chain uses TRBV28 with TRBJ1-2; D remains unclear. Trimming stripped 5 bases from V and 7 bases from J, with 14 bases between. This CDR3 is 13 amino acids long. The germline V gene encodes CDR1 MDHEN and CDR2 SYDVKM. In DNA, the CDR3 is TGTGCCAGCAGTCAAATGAGATTTAGTGGCTACACCTTC. This sequence encodes CASSQMRFSGYTF.

V is TRBV10-3 and J is TRBJ1-5; maybe TRBD1 (5 bases). This CDR3 region has 16 residues. The ends were cut back, 0 bases at V and 4 bases at J, with 13 bases in the middle. CDR1 is ENHRY and CDR2 is SYGVKD in the germline V gene. DNA for the CDR3: TGTGCCATCAGTGAGTCGGCCGGGACGGGTAATCAGCCCCAGCATTTT. This encodes CAISESAGTGNQPQHF.

This clone was picked up a small number of times. The genes are TRBV5-1 and TRBJ2-1; 9 nucleotides align to TRBD2. In germline, CDR1 is SGHRS, CDR2 YFSETQ. Trimming at V came to 4 bases and at J to 4 bases, leaving 6 bases not matched to a gene. The CDR3 extends over 15 amino acids. Written as DNA, the CDR3 is TGCGCCAGCAGCCATGCGGGAGGGGGTTACAATGAGCAGTTCTTC. As protein: CASSHAGGGYNEQFF.

The chain combines TRBV28 with TRBJ2-2; D unresolved. The germline V gene encodes CDR1 MDHEN and CDR2 SYDVKM. Trimming shortened V by 10 bases and J by 4 bases, and 4 bases separated the two germline ends. The CDR3 runs 10 residues. In DNA, the CDR3 is TGTGCCACCTCCACCGGGGAGCTGTTTTTT. Translation: CATSTGELFF.

This rearrangement joins TRBV6-6 to TRBJ2-3, with D possibly TRBD1 on 6 matching bases. V lost 6 bases to trimming and J lost 4 bases, with 14 bases between them. Germline CDR1 reads MNHNY; CDR2 reads SVGAGI (reference sequence). The CDR3 sequence is 14 residues long. Here the CDR3 DNA reads TGTGCCAGCAGCCCCCTTAACAGGGCAGATACGCAGTATTTT. This codes for CASSPLNRADTQYF.

The chain has TRBV5-1 and TRBJ2-2, with 8 bases fitting TRBD2. This CDR3 is 15 amino acids long. The ends lost 2 bases at V and 7 bases at J; junction bases unmatched: 7. Germline V gene lookup returns CDR1 SGHRS and CDR2 YFSETQ. CDR3 sequence reads: CASSFTTSVSGELFF. CDR3 sequence (DNA): TGCGCCAGCAGCTTTACGACTAGCGTCAGCGGGGAGCTGTTTTTT.